This T cell receptor beta chain derives from a study of early T cells in non-severe SARS-CoV-2 infection. A few counts support this clonotype. This CDR3 region has 15 residues. V lost 0 bases and J lost 6, with 17 bases in between. Germline loops: CDR1 DFQATT, CDR2 SNEGSKA (reference sequence). The TCR library protocol attached unique molecular identifiers to the individual cDNA molecules. Each CDR3 protein gets one entry after TCRdb re-called the 5' RACE reads with MiXCR. This sample yields tens of thousands of distinct CDR3 sequences, of which 4% to 5% are seen a single time; 15% to 20% belongs to the top ten.

The sample comprised whole blood. The receptor was isolated from an adult who was a healthcare worker with PCR-confirmed SARS-CoV-2 infection or an uninfected control (not recorded which). V gene TRBV20-1 combines with J gene TRBJ1-2; unclear D gene. The CDR3 protein is CSAREPYRLSDGYTF. For the CDR3, the DNA is TGCAGTGCTAGAGAACCCTATCGGCTCTCGGATGGCTACACCTTC.